This T cell receptor (beta chain) originates from a study of T cells in Graves' hyperthyroidism and ophthalmopathy. Looking at the study overall: Peripheral blood was taken when the disease was first diagnosed, before any treatment began. Overall study findings and caveats: For ophthalmopathy, model prediction preceded onset by a median roughly 5.9 months.

TCR beta CDR3 region amplification was performed from RNA transcripts. A set of HTBI primers served as the primers for a first-round RT-PCR of the TCR CDR3. TCRdb recomputed calls from the multiplex PCR reads with MiXCR, one row per CDR3 protein. This sample yields about 510,000 distinct CDR3 sequences, of which 14% are seen a single time; 11% to 15% belongs to the top ten. Patients counted as stable if ophthalmopathy did not develop within 18 months. CDR1 LNHDA and CDR2 SQIVND come from the germline V gene (reference sequence). The CDR3 is 15 residues long. V lost 7 bases, J lost 1 base, and 14 bases lay in between. With regard to this clonotype: The antigen is not known.

The sample was blood. This sequence joins TRBV19 and TRBJ1-5, with D maybe TRBD1 (5 bases). The TCR originated in a woman aged 40 to 50 with Graves' hyperthyroidism. The CDR3 DNA is TGTGCCAGTAACCCGTTGGGGCAAAGCAATCAGCCCCAGCATTTT. It codes for CASNPLGQSNQPQHF.